A single sample gave rise to the 7 T cell receptor beta chains below, sequenced in a study of blood T cell repertoires in COVID-19. Sequencing was performed with immunoSEQ multiplex PCR; in TCRdb, only in-frame clones are kept and a portion is missing. The repertoire includes about 220,000 clones, about 80% of them detected once, and about 2.3% sits in the top ten. Sequencing was performed on peripheral blood. Receptors were obtained from a woman aged 40 to 55 with active or convalescent COVID-19.

V usage is TRBV10-3 and J usage is TRBJ1-1, with D possibly being TRBD1 (5 bases). Trimming pared 3 bases from V and 3 bases from J, leaving 17 bases between. Germline V gives CDR1 ENHRY, CDR2 SYGVKD. The CDR3 sequence is 16 residues long. For the CDR3, the DNA is TGTGCCATCAGTGACCACTCCGGACAAGATGACACTGAAGCTTTCTTT. Protein product: CAISDHSGQDDTEAFF.

This clone was counted a single time. V usage is TRBV28 and J usage is TRBJ2-1, with TRBD2 matching over 7 bases. This CDR3 has 16 residues. Germline CDR1 MDHEN, CDR2 SYDVKM. The ends lost 7 bases at V and 3 bases at J; junction bases unmatched: 12. In nucleotides, the CDR3 is TGTGCCAGCAATCCCCCCGGGACTAACCTCTACAATGAGCAGTTCTTC. This gives the protein CASNPPGTNLYNEQFF.

V is TRBV24-1 and J is TRBJ2-5; TRBD1 agrees at 7 bases. The CDR3 loop spans 15 amino acids. V lost 2 bases, J lost 4 bases, and 6 bases stayed unmatched. Germline CDR1 reads KGHDR; CDR2 reads SFDVKD. The CDR3 DNA reads TGTGCCACCAGTGATTCGACAGGGAGTCGAGAGACCCAGTACTTC. Protein product: CATSDSTGSRETQYF.

The V and J genes are TRBV24-1 and TRBJ1-6; the match to TRBD1 covers 7 bases. The CDR3 covers 13 residues. The J segment lost 4 bases and the V segment lost 9 bases, leaving 2 bases of the junction unmatched. From germline, CDR1 is KGHDR and CDR2 SFDVKD. The CDR3: CATQDRYNSPLHF. In DNA form, the CDR3 reads TGTGCCACCCAGGACAGGTATAATTCACCCCTCCACTTT.

This chain connects TRBV7-9 to TRBJ1-1; 7 nucleotides align to TRBD1. This CDR3 region has 17 residues. V trimming: 5 bases; J trimming: 0 bases; junction bases outside the gene matches: 12. The germline V gene encodes CDR1 SEHNR and CDR2 FQNEAQ (reference sequence). The CDR3 reads CASSLREGQPMNTEAFF. The CDR3 DNA follows: TGTGCCAGCAGCCTTAGAGAGGGACAGCCCATGAACACTGAAGCTTTCTTT.

The chain couples TRBV24-1 to TRBJ2-1, with 7 bases that match TRBD2. CDR3 length: 17 amino acids. In germline, CDR1 is KGHDR, CDR2 SFDVKD. V shed 3 bases and J 1 base; nucleotides not matched to a gene: 8. The CDR3 is CATSDTDPGGSYNEQFF. Written as DNA, the CDR3 is TGTGCCACCAGTGATACCGACCCGGGGGGATCCTACAATGAGCAGTTCTTC.

The chain carries TRBV10-3 and TRBJ2-1; tentative D call: TRBD2 (6 bases). This CDR3 comprises 14 residues. Per germline, CDR1 ENHRY and CDR2 SYGVKD. Trimming pared 6 bases from V and 0 bases from J, leaving 9 bases between. The DNA of the CDR3 is TGTGCCATCAGGGGGACTGGCTCCTACAATGAGCAGTTCTTC. Amino acids: CAIRGTGSYNEQFF.